Included here is one T cell receptor (beta chain) sequence, with context. As yet, its antigen is unknown. This sample is part of a study of cytomegalovirus exposure and HLA in healthy donors. Study background: Within an early data release were about 80 million unique TCRs drawn from HLA-typed donors.

This CDR3 comprises 14 residues. Trimming at V came to 2 bases and at J to 4 bases, leaving 2 bases not matched to a gene. In germline, CDR1 is MNHNS, CDR2 SASEGT. General study results and limits: Prior analysis indicated that the majority of TCR beta V segments exhibited productivity approximately 90% or approximately 30% of the time. When presence/absence was analysed, sequencing depth was taken to be roughly uniform across donors.

This PCR relied on a set of 60 Vbeta primers and 13 Jbeta primers. In the study's own analysis: Among the unique TCR beta chains that a later analysis counted, around 82 million in all, 9.5 million to 12 million were shared. Sequencing was performed with immunoSEQ multiplex PCR; in TCRdb, only in-frame clones are kept and a portion is missing. For V, J and clone size, that table is used; D and trimming come from the DNA. Among tens of thousands of clones listed, 75% to 90% were seen once. This TCR was recovered from a male donor in good health and CMV-seronegative. The material sequenced was PBMCs. The V call is TRBV6-1, the J call TRBJ1-5; 7 nucleotides agree with TRBD1. The CDR3 region has the DNA TGTGCCAGCAGTGAACCCAGGGGGAATCAGCCCCAGCATTTT. Protein: CASSEPRGNQPQHF.